This TCR beta chain was captured in a study of blood T cells in healthy people across ages. Study outcomes and limitations: Researchers said unsorted PBMCs prevented a conclusive naive versus antigen-experienced comparison.

Each of the donors had 9 to 10 milliliters of peripheral blood drawn into EDTA-treated Vacutainer tubes. Total RNA amounts of at least 6 micrograms were extracted per sample. The germline CDR1 and CDR2 sequences are MNHEY and SMNVEV (reference sequence). V was pared by 7 bases and J by 4 bases, with 8 bases of the junction left unmatched. This CDR3 spans 16 amino acids. Through a sample-barcoded 5' primer and a J-beta primer mix, a second PCR was run for roughly 7 to 11 cycles. Each cDNA molecule received a tag from a template-switch adaptor that had 12 random nucleotides. TCRdb reprocessed the 5' RACE reads with MiXCR, giving one entry per CDR3 protein. The table shows hundreds of thousands of distinct CDR3 sequences, with about 42% occurring only once. There are a few counts of this clonotype. Antigen specificity is unknown.

The sequenced material came from blood. The source of this sequence is a man aged 55 to 69 in good health. The V call is TRBV27, the J call TRBJ2-1, with TRBD2 identical over 12 bases. CDR3 in DNA: TGTGCCAGCAATCCTAGCGGGGGGGCGAGATACAATGAGCAGTTCTTC. Translated, it gives CASNPSGGARYNEQFF.